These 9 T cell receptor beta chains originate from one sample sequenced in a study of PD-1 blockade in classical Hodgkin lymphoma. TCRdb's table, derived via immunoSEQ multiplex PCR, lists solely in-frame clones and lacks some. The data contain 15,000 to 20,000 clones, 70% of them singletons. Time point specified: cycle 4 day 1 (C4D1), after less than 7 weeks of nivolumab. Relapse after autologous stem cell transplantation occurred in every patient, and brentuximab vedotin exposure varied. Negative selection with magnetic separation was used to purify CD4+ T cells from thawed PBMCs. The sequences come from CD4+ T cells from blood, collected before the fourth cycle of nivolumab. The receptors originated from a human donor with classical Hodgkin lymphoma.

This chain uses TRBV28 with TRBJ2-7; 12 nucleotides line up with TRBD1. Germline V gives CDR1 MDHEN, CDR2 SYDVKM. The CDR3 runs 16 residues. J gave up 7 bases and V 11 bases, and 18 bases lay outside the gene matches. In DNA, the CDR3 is TGTGCCTCTGTGCCAACGATCGGGACAGGGGGCCGGGAGCAGTACTTC. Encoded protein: CASVPTIGTGGREQYF.

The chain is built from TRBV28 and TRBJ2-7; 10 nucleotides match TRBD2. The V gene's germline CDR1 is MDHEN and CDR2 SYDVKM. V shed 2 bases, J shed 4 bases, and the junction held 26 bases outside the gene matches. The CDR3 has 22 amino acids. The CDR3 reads CASSLGKLAGFIMLAGAYEQYF. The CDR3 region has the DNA TGTGCCAGCAGTTTAGGAAAACTAGCGGGATTCATCATGTTGGCGGGGGCTTACGAGCAGTACTTC.

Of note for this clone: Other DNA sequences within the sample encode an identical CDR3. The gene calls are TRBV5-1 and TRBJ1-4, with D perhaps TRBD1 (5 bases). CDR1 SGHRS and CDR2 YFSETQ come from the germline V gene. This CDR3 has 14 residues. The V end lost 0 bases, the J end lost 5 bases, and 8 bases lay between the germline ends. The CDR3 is CASSLGQGNEKLFF. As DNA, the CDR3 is TGCGCCAGCAGCTTGGGTCAGGGCAATGAAAAACTGTTTTTT.

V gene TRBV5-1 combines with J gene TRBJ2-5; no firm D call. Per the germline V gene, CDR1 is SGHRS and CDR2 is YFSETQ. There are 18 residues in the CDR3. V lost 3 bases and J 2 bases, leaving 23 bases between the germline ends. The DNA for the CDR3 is TGCGCCAGCAGCTCGATCGAGACCTCACTATATTTTCAAGAGACCCAGTACTTC. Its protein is CASSSIETSLYFQETQYF.

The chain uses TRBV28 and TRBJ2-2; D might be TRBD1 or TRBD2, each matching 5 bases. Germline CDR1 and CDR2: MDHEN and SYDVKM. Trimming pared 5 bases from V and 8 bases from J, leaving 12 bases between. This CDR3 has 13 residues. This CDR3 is CASSTRGGGELFF. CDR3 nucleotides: TGTGCCAGCAGTACTAGGGGTGGTGGGGAGCTGTTTTTT.

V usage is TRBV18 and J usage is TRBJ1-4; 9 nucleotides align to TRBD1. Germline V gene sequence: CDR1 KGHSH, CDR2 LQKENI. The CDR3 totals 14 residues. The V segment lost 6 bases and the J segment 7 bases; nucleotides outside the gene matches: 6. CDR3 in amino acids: CASSPDRGSEKLFF. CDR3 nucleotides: TGTGCCAGCTCTCCGGACAGGGGTAGTGAAAAACTGTTTTTT. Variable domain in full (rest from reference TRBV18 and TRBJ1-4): NAGVMQNPRHLVRRRGQEARLRCSPMKGHSHVYWYRQLPEEGLKFMVYLQKENIIDESGMPKERFSAEFPKEGPSILRIQQVVRGDSAAYFCASSPDRGSEKLFFGSGTQLSVL.

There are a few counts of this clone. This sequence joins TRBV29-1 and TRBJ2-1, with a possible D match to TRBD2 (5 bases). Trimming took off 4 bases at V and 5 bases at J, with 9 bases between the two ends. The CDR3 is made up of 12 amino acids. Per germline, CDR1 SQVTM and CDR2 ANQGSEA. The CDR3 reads CSVGRTDNEQFF. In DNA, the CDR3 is TGCAGCGTTGGGAGGACGGACAATGAGCAGTTCTTC.

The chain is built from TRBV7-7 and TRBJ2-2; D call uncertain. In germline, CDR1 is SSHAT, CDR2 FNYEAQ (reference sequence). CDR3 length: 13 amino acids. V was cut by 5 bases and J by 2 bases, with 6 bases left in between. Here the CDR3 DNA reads TGTGCCAGCAGCCCCCGTAACACCGGGGAGCTGTTTTTT. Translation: CASSPRNTGELFF.

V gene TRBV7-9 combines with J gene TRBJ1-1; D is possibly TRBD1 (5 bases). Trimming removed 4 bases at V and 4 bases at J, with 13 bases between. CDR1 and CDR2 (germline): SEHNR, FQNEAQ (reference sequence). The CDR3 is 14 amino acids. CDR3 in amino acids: CASSSMGGSTEAFF. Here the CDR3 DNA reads TGTGCCAGCAGCTCGATGGGGGGGAGCACTGAAGCTTTCTTT.